This T cell receptor beta chain was recovered during a study of T cells in Graves' hyperthyroidism and ophthalmopathy. Amplification yielded TCR beta CDR3 regions, with RNA transcripts as the source. Using the HTBI primer set, a first-round RT-PCR was run on the TCR CDR3. TCRdb re-derived calls from the multiplex PCR reads in MiXCR, one entry per CDR3 protein. The sample lists hundreds of thousands of distinct CDR3 sequences, roughly 14% occurring once. The length of the CDR3 is 15 residues. Trimming cost V 5 bases and J 6 bases, with 20 bases left between them. Exclusion followed for patients with uncontrolled infection, other autoimmune disease, pregnancy or lactation. Diagnosis relied on clinical symptoms, serum thyroxine and TRAb, thyroid ultrasound and orbital computed tomography. This clonotype was seen many times.

Sequenced material: blood. This TCR was recovered from a middle-aged woman with Graves' ophthalmopathy. V gene TRBV12-3 or TRBV12-4 combines with J gene TRBJ2-7; possible D gene TRBD1, 5 bases. CDR3 coding DNA: TGTGCCAGCAGTGCCCTTAGGGGTCCTTCAGGCGAGCAGTACTTC. Protein sequence: CASSALRGPSGEQYF.